A selection of T cell receptor beta chains follows, all from one sample in a study of blood T cell repertoires in COVID-19. The protocol was immunoSEQ multiplex PCR, while the TCRdb copy is restricted to in-frame clones and leaves out a portion. Seen here are approximately 210,000 clones, 84% observed once, and the top ten hold about 20%. The sample was peripheral blood. Every receptor here comes from a man aged 25-45 years with active or convalescent COVID-19. CDR3s include the opening cysteine and the closing phenylalanine or tryptophan. D genes are given only for firm matches. A clone size is listed for some rows: how often the clone was seen (once, few, many), or a class if it is expanded.

abundance	v_gene	j_gene	d_gene	CDR3aa	CDR3nt
-	TRBV6-6	TRBJ2-1	-	CASSYDAGRVKQFF	TGTGCCAGCAGTTACGATGCGGGTAGGGTGAAGCAGTTCTTC
-	TRBV24-1	TRBJ2-7	TRBD1	CATSDSGQGSYEQYF	TGTGCCACCAGTGATTCGGGACAGGGCTCCTACGAGCAGTACTTC
once	TRBV21-1	TRBJ2-1	-	CASNLQAERNEQFF	TGTGCCAGCAACCTACAAGCGGAACGAAATGAGCAGTTCTTC
-	TRBV2	TRBJ1-3	-	CASKDGTTGNTIYF	TGTGCCAGCAAAGATGGGACAACCGGAAACACCATATATTTT
-	TRBV2	TRBJ2-2	-	CASRLVGGELFF	TGTGCCAGCCGTCTAGTCGGCGGGGAGCTGTTTTTT
-	TRBV24-1	TRBJ2-5	-	CATSDLTGDSRQETQYF	TGTGCCACCAGTGATTTAACAGGGGACTCCAGACAAGAGACCCAGTACTTC
once	TRBV4-1	TRBJ2-7	-	CASSQDQVSYEQYF	TGCGCCAGCAGCCAAGATCAGGTCTCCTACGAGCAGTACTTC
-	TRBV6-2/TRBV6-3	TRBJ1-1	TRBD1	CASSYGGGSEAFF	TGTGCCAGCAGTTACGGAGGGGGCTCTGAAGCTTTCTTT
-	TRBV28	TRBJ1-4	TRBD1	CASSFRGREKLFF	TGTGCCAGCAGCTTCAGGGGGCGCGAAAAACTGTTTTTT
-	TRBV3-1/TRBV3-2	TRBJ2-1	-	CASSYGYNEQFF	TGTGCCAGCAGCTACGGGTACAATGAGCAGTTCTTC
-	TRBV6-2/TRBV6-3	TRBJ2-7	TRBD2	CASSVPSASGSHEQYF	TGTGCCAGCAGCGTACCGTCCGCGAGCGGGAGCCACGAGCAGTACTTC
-	TRBV11-2	TRBJ2-7	TRBD2	CASSLSGGGFTYEQYF	TGTGCCAGCAGCCTGAGCGGGGGGGGATTTACCTACGAGCAGTACTTC
-	TRBV19	TRBJ1-1	TRBD1	CASSRTGGGGTEAFF	TGTGCCAGTAGTAGGACAGGAGGGGGAGGCACTGAAGCTTTCTTT
-	TRBV2	TRBJ2-1	-	CASRPDSNEQFF	TGTGCCAGCAGACCCGACAGCAATGAGCAGTTCTTC
once	TRBV12-3/TRBV12-4	TRBJ2-5	-	CASSLLAAWGQYF	TGTGCCAGCAGTTTATTAGCGGCCTGGGGCCAGTACTTC
-	TRBV3-1/TRBV3-2	TRBJ1-4	TRBD1	CASSQGDSTSEKLFF	TGTGCCAGCAGCCAAGGGGACAGCACCTCTGAAAAACTGTTTTTT
-	TRBV18	TRBJ2-7	TRBD1	CASSPPGTGSYEQYF	TGTGCCAGCTCACCACCAGGGACAGGGTCCTACGAGCAGTACTTC
few	TRBV7-3	TRBJ2-5	-	CASSARDSETQYF	TGTGCCAGCAGCGCTCGAGATTCAGAGACCCAGTACTTC
once	TRBV7-2	TRBJ1-5	-	CASSLSRNQPQHF	TGTGCCAGCAGCTTATCGCGAAATCAGCCCCAGCATTTT
-	TRBV4-2	TRBJ2-4	TRBD2	CASSQTGTSGGGKNIQYF	TGTGCCAGCAGCCAAACCGGGACTAGCGGGGGAGGTAAAAACATTCAGTACTTC
few	TRBV4-1	TRBJ2-6	TRBD1	CASSYDQGALSSGANVLTF	TGCGCCAGCAGCTACGATCAGGGGGCCCTGAGCTCTGGGGCCAACGTCCTGACTTTC
-	TRBV18	TRBJ1-5	TRBD1	CASSPLDREQGNYNQPQHF	TGTGCCAGCTCACCACTGGACAGGGAGCAGGGAAATTACAATCAGCCCCAGCATTTT
-	TRBV4-2	TRBJ1-1	TRBD1	CASSQVSLGQLFEAFF	TGTGCCAGCAGCCAAGTATCGTTGGGACAGTTGTTTGAAGCTTTCTTT
-	TRBV28	TRBJ2-7	TRBD2	CASSLAGVGLYEQYF	TGTGCCAGCAGCTTAGCGGGAGTGGGGCTCTACGAGCAGTACTTC
-	TRBV6-5	TRBJ2-2	-	CASSYADNTGELFF	TGTGCCAGCAGTTACGCGGATAACACCGGGGAGCTGTTTTTT
-	TRBV11-2	TRBJ2-1	TRBD2	CASSKGLVEQFF	TGTGCCAGCAGCAAGGGACTAGTGGAACAGTTCTTC
-	TRBV4-3	TRBJ2-2	TRBD1	CASSLLGQDGELFF	TGCGCCAGCAGCCTCCTGGGACAGGACGGGGAGCTGTTTTTT
-	TRBV15	TRBJ2-3	-	CATSRDAASTDTQYF	TGTGCCACCAGCAGAGATGCGGCTAGCACAGATACGCAGTATTTT
-	TRBV30	TRBJ2-3	TRBD1	CAWTRQAGGDTQYF	TGTGCCTGGACAAGGCAGGCAGGGGGCGATACGCAGTATTTT
-	TRBV7-9	TRBJ2-7	TRBD1	CASSWPGQGNEQYF	TGTGCCAGCAGCTGGCCGGGACAGGGGAACGAGCAGTACTTC
-	TRBV4-3	TRBJ2-7	TRBD1	CASSPSSAGQGLYEQYF	TGCGCCAGCAGCCCGTCTTCAGCCGGACAGGGCTTATACGAGCAGTACTTC
-	TRBV7-9	TRBJ2-3	TRBD1	CASSRITGGGTDTQYF	TGTGCCAGCAGCCGAATTACAGGGGGTGGCACAGATACGCAGTATTTT
-	TRBV4-3	TRBJ2-2	TRBD2	CASSQDHGLAASANTGELFF	TGCGCCAGCAGCCAAGATCACGGACTAGCGGCTTCCGCGAACACCGGGGAGCTGTTTTTT
-	TRBV19	TRBJ2-7	TRBD1	CASSSQGRISYEQYF	TGTGCCAGTAGTTCACAGGGGCGGATCTCCTACGAGCAGTACTTC
-	TRBV28	TRBJ1-4	-	CASSFGQGYEKLFF	TGTGCCAGCAGTTTTGGGCAGGGGTATGAAAAACTGTTTTTT
-	TRBV10-2	TRBJ1-2	-	CASSTGGGGYTF	TGCGCCAGCAGTACAGGTGGGGGGGGCTACACCTTC
-	TRBV5-1	TRBJ2-3	TRBD1	CASTYRGGSTDTQYF	TGCGCCAGCACATACAGGGGTGGAAGCACAGATACGCAGTATTTT
-	TRBV5-1	TRBJ2-7	-	CASSSDSSYEQYF	TGCGCCAGCAGCTCGGACAGCTCCTACGAGCAGTACTTC
-	TRBV5-4	TRBJ1-3	-	CASSLPPRPGGGNTIYF	TGTGCCAGCAGCTTGCCCCCCCGACCGGGGGGAGGAAACACCATATATTTT
-	TRBV6-1	TRBJ1-4	-	CASSEAPGLNEKLFF	TGTGCCAGCAGTGAAGCGCCAGGGCTTAATGAAAAACTGTTTTTT
-	TRBV19	TRBJ1-1	-	CASSIQGGHTEAFF	TGTGCCAGTAGTATTCAGGGAGGGCACACTGAAGCTTTCTTT
-	TRBV23-1	TRBJ1-5	-	CASSRAALQHF	TGCGCCAGCAGTCGTGCGGCTCTCCAGCATTTT
-	TRBV10-1	TRBJ2-1	TRBD2	CASSSGTSGLDEQFF	TGCGCCAGCAGTTCCGGGACTAGCGGTCTCGATGAGCAGTTCTTC
-	TRBV7-9	TRBJ2-3	TRBD2	CASSRTSGGVSTDTQYF	TGTGCCAGCAGCCGCACTAGCGGGGGGGTTAGCACAGATACGCAGTATTTT
-	TRBV7-2	TRBJ2-3	-	CASSPRRGISTDTQYF	TGTGCCAGCAGCCCCCGAAGGGGGATTAGCACAGATACGCAGTATTTT
-	TRBV7-8	TRBJ2-5	-	CASSRGGGQETQYF	TGTGCCAGCAGCCGAGGGGGGGGACAAGAGACCCAGTACTTC
-	TRBV18	TRBJ1-3	TRBD1	CASSPQGGYGNTIYF	TGTGCCAGCTCACCACAAGGGGGCTATGGAAACACCATATATTTT
-	TRBV6-5	TRBJ2-6	-	CASSSNRVGANVLTF	TGTGCCAGCAGTTCGAACAGGGTTGGGGCCAACGTCCTGACTTTC